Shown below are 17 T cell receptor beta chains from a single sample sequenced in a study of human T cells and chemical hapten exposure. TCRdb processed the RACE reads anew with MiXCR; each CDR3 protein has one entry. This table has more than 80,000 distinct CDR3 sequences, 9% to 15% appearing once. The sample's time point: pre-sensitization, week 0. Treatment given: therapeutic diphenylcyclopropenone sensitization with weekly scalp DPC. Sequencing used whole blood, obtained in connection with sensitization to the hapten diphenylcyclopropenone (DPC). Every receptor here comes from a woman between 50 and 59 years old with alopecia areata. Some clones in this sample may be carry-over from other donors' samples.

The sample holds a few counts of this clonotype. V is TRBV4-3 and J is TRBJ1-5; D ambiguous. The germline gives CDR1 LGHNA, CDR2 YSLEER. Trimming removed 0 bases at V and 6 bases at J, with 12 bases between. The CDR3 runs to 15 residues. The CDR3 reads CASSQDRADFQPQHF. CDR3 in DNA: TGCGCCAGCAGCCAAGATCGGGCAGACTTTCAGCCCCAGCATTTT.

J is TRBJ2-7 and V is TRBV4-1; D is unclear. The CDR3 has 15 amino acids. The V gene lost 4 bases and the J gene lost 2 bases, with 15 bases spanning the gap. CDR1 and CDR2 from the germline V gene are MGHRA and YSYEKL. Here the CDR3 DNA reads TGCGCCAGCAGCCCAGGCCCTTTTGGGACCTACGAGCAGTACTTC. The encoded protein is CASSPGPFGTYEQYF.

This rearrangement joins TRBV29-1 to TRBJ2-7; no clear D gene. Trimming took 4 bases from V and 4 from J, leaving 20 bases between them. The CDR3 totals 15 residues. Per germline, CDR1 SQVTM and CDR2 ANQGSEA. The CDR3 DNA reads TGCAGCGTTGGCGGTTCTAACAGTCTCAGTTACGAGCAGTACTTC. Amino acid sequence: CSVGGSNSLSYEQYF.

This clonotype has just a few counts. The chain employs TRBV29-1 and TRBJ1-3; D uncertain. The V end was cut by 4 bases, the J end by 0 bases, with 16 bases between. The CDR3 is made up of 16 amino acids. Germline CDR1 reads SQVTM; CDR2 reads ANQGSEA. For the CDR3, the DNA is TGCAGCGTTGCTCTCGGCGTGGTGAGCTCTGGAAACACCATATATTTT. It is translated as CSVALGVVSSGNTIYF.

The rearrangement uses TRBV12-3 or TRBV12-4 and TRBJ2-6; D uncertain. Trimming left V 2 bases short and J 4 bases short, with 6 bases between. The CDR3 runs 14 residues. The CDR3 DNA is TGTGCCAGCAGTTTAATGGACGGGGCCAACGTCCTGACTTTC. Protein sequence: CASSLMDGANVLTF.

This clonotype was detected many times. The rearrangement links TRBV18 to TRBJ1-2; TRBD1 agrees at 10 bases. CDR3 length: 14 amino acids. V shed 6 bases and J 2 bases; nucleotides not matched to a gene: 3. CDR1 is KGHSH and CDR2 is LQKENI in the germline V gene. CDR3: CASSPDRGNYGYTF. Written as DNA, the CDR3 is TGTGCCAGCTCCCCGGACAGGGGGAACTATGGCTACACCTTC. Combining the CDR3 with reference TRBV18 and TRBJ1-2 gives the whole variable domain NAGVMQNPRHLVRRRGQEARLRCSPMKGHSHVYWYRQLPEEGLKFMVYLQKENIIDESGMPKERFSAEFPKEGPSILRIQQVVRGDSAAYFCASSPDRGNYGYTFGSGTRLTVV.

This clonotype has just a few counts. CDR3 loop: CASSPPDPLWEAFF. CDR3 nucleotides: TGTGCCAGCAGCCCCCCGGACCCCCTCTGGGAAGCTTTCTTT. The J gene is TRBJ1-1, the V gene TRBV11-2, with D unresolved. The CDR3 is made up of 14 amino acids. Trimming shortened V by 5 bases and J by 8 bases, and 18 bases separated the two germline ends. CDR1 is SGHAT, CDR2 FQNNGV, per germline.

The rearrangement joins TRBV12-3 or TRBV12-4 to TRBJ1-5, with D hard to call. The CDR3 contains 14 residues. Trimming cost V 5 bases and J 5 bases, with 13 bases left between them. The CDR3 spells CASSASQIDQPQHF. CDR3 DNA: TGTGCCAGCAGTGCAAGCCAAATTGATCAGCCCCAGCATTTT.

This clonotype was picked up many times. The CDR3 region has the DNA TGTGCCAGCAGTTACTCTCCAGCGGGGGATCGGGAGACCCAGTACTTC. Amino acid sequence: CASSYSPAGDRETQYF. This sequence joins TRBV6-6 and TRBJ2-5, with TRBD2 matching over 8 bases. Trimming cost V 0 bases and J 5 bases; bases outside gene matches: 8. Germline V gene data show CDR1 as MNHNY and CDR2 as SVGAGI (reference sequence). The CDR3 is 16 amino acids.

The DNA for the CDR3 is TGTGCCAGCAGTTCCGCGGGAGATACGCAGTATTTT. This sequence encodes CASSSAGDTQYF. V gene TRBV6-6 combines with J gene TRBJ2-3; TRBD2 might be the D (5 bases). Trimming removed 4 bases at V and 5 bases at J, with 7 bases between. From germline, CDR1 is MNHNY and CDR2 SVGAGI (reference sequence). CDR3 size: 12 residues.

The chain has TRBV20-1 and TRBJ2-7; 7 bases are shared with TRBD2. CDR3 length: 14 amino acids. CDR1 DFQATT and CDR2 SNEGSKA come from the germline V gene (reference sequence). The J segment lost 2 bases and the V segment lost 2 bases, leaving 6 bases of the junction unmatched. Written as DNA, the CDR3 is TGCAGTGCTAGATCCGGCGCGGGGGCCTACGAGCAGTACTTC. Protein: CSARSGAGAYEQYF.

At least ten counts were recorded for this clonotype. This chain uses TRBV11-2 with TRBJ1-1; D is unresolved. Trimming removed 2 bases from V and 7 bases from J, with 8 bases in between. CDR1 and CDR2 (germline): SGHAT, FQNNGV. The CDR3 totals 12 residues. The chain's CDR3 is CASSLIDREAFF. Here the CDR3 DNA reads TGTGCCAGCAGCTTAATTGACCGTGAAGCTTTCTTT.

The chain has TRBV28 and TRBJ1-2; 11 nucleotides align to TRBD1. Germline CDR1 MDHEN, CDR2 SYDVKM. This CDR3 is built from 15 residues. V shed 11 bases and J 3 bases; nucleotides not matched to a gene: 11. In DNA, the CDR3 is TGTGCCGGACAAGGACAGGGGGCGCCCGACTATGGCTACACCTTC. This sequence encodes CAGQGQGAPDYGYTF.

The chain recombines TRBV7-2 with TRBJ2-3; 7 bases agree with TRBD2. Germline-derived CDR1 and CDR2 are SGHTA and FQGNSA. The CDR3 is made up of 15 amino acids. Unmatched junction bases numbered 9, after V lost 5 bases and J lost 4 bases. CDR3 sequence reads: CASSHPSGRPDTQYF. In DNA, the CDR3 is TGTGCCAGCAGCCACCCTAGCGGAAGGCCAGATACGCAGTATTTT.

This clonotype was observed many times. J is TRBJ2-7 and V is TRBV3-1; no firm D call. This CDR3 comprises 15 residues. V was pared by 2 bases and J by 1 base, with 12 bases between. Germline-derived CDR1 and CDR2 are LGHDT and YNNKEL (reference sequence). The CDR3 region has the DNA TGTGCCAGCAGCCAACGTGGGATTGGTTCCTACGAGCAGTACTTC. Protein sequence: CASSQRGIGSYEQYF.

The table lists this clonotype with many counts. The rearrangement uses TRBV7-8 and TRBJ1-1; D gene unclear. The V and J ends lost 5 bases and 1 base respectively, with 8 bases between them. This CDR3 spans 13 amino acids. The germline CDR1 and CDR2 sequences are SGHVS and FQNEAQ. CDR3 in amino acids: CASSQGPNTEAFF. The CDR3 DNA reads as TGTGCCAGCAGCCAAGGCCCGAACACTGAAGCTTTCTTT.

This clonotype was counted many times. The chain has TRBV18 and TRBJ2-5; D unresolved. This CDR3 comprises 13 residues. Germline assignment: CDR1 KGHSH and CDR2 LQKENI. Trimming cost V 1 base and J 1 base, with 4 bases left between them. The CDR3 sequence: CASSPRSQETQYF. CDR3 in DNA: TGTGCCAGCTCACCACGGAGCCAAGAGACCCAGTACTTC.